This T cell receptor (beta chain) was found in a study of blood T cell repertoires in COVID-19. Using immunoSEQ multiplex PCR, the repertoire was profiled, and TCRdb retains in-frame clones only, with some absent. The sample has 130,000 to 150,000 clones; 85% to 90% are singletons. Trimming stripped 6 bases from V and 2 bases from J, with 11 bases between. The germline gives CDR1 SGHNT, CDR2 YYREEE (reference sequence). This CDR3 spans 13 amino acids. The clonotype comes from a woman aged 35 to 49 with acute or convalescent COVID-19. Sequencing input: peripheral blood. The chain employs TRBV5-4 and TRBJ2-5, with unresolved D. For the CDR3, the DNA is TGTGCCAGCAACGCAGCGCCACAAGAGACCCAGTACTTC. Translating it yields CASNAAPQETQYF.